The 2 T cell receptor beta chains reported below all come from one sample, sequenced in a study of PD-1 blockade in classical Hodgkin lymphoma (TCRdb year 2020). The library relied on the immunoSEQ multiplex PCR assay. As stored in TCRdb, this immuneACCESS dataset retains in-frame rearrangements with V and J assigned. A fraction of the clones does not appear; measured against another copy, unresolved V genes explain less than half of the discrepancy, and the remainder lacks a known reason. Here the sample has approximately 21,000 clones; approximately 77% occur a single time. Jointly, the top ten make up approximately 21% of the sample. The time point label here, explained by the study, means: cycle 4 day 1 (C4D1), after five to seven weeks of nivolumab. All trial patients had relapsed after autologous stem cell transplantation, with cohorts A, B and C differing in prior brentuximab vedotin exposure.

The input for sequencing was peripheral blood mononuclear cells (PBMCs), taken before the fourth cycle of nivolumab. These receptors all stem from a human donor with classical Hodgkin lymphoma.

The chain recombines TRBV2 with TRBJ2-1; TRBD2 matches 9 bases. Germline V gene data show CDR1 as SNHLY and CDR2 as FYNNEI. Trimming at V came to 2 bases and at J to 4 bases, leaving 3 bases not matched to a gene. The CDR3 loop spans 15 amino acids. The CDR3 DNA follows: TGTGCCAGCAGTGAACGGACTAGCGAGTACAATGAGCAGTTCTTC. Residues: CASSERTSEYNEQFF.

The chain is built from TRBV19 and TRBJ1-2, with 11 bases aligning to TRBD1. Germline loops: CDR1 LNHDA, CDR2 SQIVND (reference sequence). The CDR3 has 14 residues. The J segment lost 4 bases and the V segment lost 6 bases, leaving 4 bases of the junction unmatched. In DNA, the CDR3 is TGTGCCAGTAGGAATGGACAGGGGGCCTATGGCTACACCTTC. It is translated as CASRNGQGAYGYTF. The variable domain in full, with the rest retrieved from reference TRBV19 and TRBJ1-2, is DGGITQSPKYLFRKEGQNVTLSCEQNLNHDAMYWYRQDPGQGLRLIYYSQIVNDFQKGDIAEGYSVSREKKESFPLTVTSAQKNPTAFYLCASRNGQGAYGYTFGSGTRLTVV.